Listed below are T cell receptor beta chains from one sample, sequenced in a study of cytomegalovirus exposure and HLA in healthy donors. TCRdb's copy holds only in-frame clones and misses some; the assay was immunoSEQ multiplex PCR. The sample is made up of some 120,000 clones, and the top ten hold 6.8% of it. Sequenced sample: PBMCs. The receptor set was obtained from a middle-aged man in good health and CMV-seropositive. Both conserved end residues are trimmed from each CDR3. Fields, in order: CDR3 protein, V gene, J gene.

ASSTDRNSYEQY	TRBV19	TRBJ2-7
ASRALGANEQY	TRBV28	TRBJ2-7
ASSPRLAPGTDTQY	TRBV7-9	TRBJ2-3
ASSPLGTGVENIQY	TRBV18	TRBJ2-4
ASSLSGLAGYEQY	TRBV27	TRBJ2-7
SVDESGGLSYNEQF	TRBV29-1	TRBJ2-1
ASSRDRVYEQY	TRBV18	TRBJ2-7
ASSQTFNSNQPQH	TRBV5-6	TRBJ1-5
ASSPGTGAEQF	TRBV6-6	TRBJ2-1
ASGISVDYNEQF	TRBV19	TRBJ2-1
ASSLDLGQNPYGYT	TRBV18	TRBJ1-2
ASIPGTGGAYEQY	TRBV28	TRBJ2-7
ASSRHLNTEAF	TRBV19	TRBJ1-1
ASSQDWVSGYEQY	TRBV4-3	TRBJ2-7
ASSEFRNLAYEQY	TRBV25-1	TRBJ2-7
ASSHRPEQGTGNTIY	TRBV7-8	TRBJ1-3
AHSRGSGYGYT	TRBV28	TRBJ1-2
ASSVGAGAGTGELF	TRBV9	TRBJ2-2
ASRPPDPSRIYEQY	TRBV28	TRBJ2-7
ASSLGGSLDTQY	TRBV5-1	TRBJ2-3
ASSLGPTSGNTIY	TRBV28	TRBJ1-3
ASLRGTLYNEQF	TRBV5-5	TRBJ2-1
ATYHGADASTDTQY	TRBV7-9	TRBJ2-3
SVAWREGVQY	TRBV29-1	TRBJ2-7
ATSRDSSSYEQY	TRBV10-1	TRBJ2-7
ASGEDRAADTQY	TRBV7-3	TRBJ2-3
AINGNPGQGNYGYT	TRBV10-3	TRBJ1-2
ASSPGTSGIHATQY	TRBV5-8	TRBJ2-5
AWTRQGGTEAF	TRBV30	TRBJ1-1
ASSFRTSGRMNEQY	TRBV28	TRBJ2-7
ASSRQGRTGELF	TRBV9	TRBJ2-2
ASSPGASVRYNEQF	TRBV5-1	TRBJ2-1
ASSLGQGLGGYT	TRBV27	TRBJ1-2